Presented here are 25 T cell receptor beta chains from one specimen sequenced in a study of blood T cell repertoires in COVID-19. The data were produced by immunoSEQ multiplex PCR, yet TCRdb's version contains in-frame clones alone and is incomplete. The table has 50,000 to 75,000 clones, about 91% seen once; the top ten hold 4.6%. Input material: peripheral blood. Source of these receptors: a man aged 45-65 years with active COVID-19.

V gene TRBV4-1 combines with J gene TRBJ2-4, with TRBD1 as a possible D gene (6 bases). This CDR3 comprises 17 residues. CDR1 is MGHRA, CDR2 YSYEKL, per germline. V lost 3 bases and J lost 0, with 15 bases in between. The CDR3 spells CASSQLGQTLAKNIQYF. The CDR3 DNA reads TGCGCCAGCAGCCAGCTAGGACAGACTTTAGCCAAAAACATTCAGTACTTC.

The J gene is TRBJ1-5, the V gene TRBV5-4; 11 nucleotides align to TRBD1. The junction had 6 bases not matched to a gene; V was cut back by 0 bases and J by 7 bases. The germline CDR1 and CDR2 sequences are SGHNT and YYREEE (reference sequence). This CDR3 has 16 residues. For the CDR3, the DNA is TGTGCCAGCAGCTTGGATATGGGGACAGGGGGACAGCCCCAGCATTTT. It translates to CASSLDMGTGGQPQHF.

This chain uses TRBV7-8 with TRBJ2-7; D uncertain. The CDR3 is 13 amino acids. V shed 2 bases and J shed 3 bases, with 8 bases lying between them. Germline V gene lookup returns CDR1 SGHVS and CDR2 FQNEAQ. The CDR3 bases are TGTGCCAGCAGCTTATTATCTTACTACGAGCAGTACTTC. Its protein is CASSLLSYYEQYF.

The V call is TRBV5-5, the J call TRBJ1-1; no clear D. V was cut by 2 bases and J by 1 base, with 12 bases left in between. The CDR3 length is 15 residues. CDR1 is SGHKS and CDR2 is YYEKEE in the germline V gene (reference sequence). This CDR3 reads CASSFTREGNTEAFF. CDR3 DNA sequence: TGTGCCAGCAGCTTTACCCGGGAGGGGAACACTGAAGCTTTCTTT. The full variable domain, completed using reference TRBV5-5 and TRBJ1-1, is DAGVTQSPTHLIKTRGQQVTLRCSPISGHKSVSWYQQVLGQGPQFIFQYYEKEERGRGNFPDRFSARQFPNYSSELNVNALLLGDSALYLCASSFTREGNTEAFFGQGTRLTVV.

The rearrangement uses TRBV1 and TRBJ2-7; the table assigns TRBD2, which was not confirmed against the DNA. TRBV1 counts as a pseudogene. This CDR3 region has 15 residues. The CDR3 region is CTSSHGTRKSYEQYF. The CDR3 DNA follows: TGCACCAGCAGCCACGGGACTAGAAAATCCTACGAGCAGTACTTC.

J is TRBJ2-3 and V is TRBV12-5; tentative D call: TRBD1 (5 bases). Trimming pared 2 bases from V and 3 bases from J, leaving 21 bases between. Germline V gene sequence: CDR1 LGHNT, CDR2 FRNRAP. The CDR3 has 18 amino acids. CDR3 DNA: TGTGCTAGTGGTTTGATAAGAACAGGCGTATGGTCGACAGATACGCAGTATTTT. This sequence encodes CASGLIRTGVWSTDTQYF.

This chain connects TRBV24-1 to TRBJ2-5, with D tentatively TRBD1 (6 bases). Trimming took off 4 bases at V and 5 bases at J, with 19 bases between the two ends. Germline CDR1 KGHDR, CDR2 SFDVKD. This CDR3 region has 16 residues. The CDR3, as DNA: TGTGCCACCAGTGAGGCGACAGTGGGGGCATACGAGACCCAGTACTTC. This codes for CATSEATVGAYETQYF.

The chain is built from TRBV6-2 or TRBV6-3 and TRBJ1-3; 8 bases line up with TRBD1. Germline V gene sequence: CDR1 MNHEY, CDR2 SVGEGT. This CDR3 is 17 amino acids long. V shed 2 bases and J 2 bases; nucleotides not matched to a gene: 8. CDR3 nucleotide sequence: TGTGCCAGCAGTTACCCCAGGGGGCTCTTCGCTGGAAACACCATATATTTT. Its protein product is CASSYPRGLFAGNTIYF.

The CDR3 nucleotides read TGTGCCAGCAGAGCCGCTGAGCGGAATGAGCAGTTCTTC. Residues: CASRAAERNEQFF. V gene TRBV6-6 combines with J gene TRBJ2-1, with D possibly being TRBD2 (5 bases). Trimming removed 6 bases from V and 7 bases from J, with 13 bases in between. Germline-derived CDR1 and CDR2 are MNHNY and SVGAGI (reference sequence). This CDR3 is 13 amino acids long.

Here the CDR3 reads CASSLTASGTSHTYEQYF. The CDR3 DNA is TGTGCCAGTAGTCTGACTGCTAGCGGGACTTCTCATACCTACGAGCAGTACTTC. V gene TRBV19 combines with J gene TRBJ2-7; 9 bases are shared with TRBD2. Germline lookup yields CDR1 LNHDA and CDR2 SQIVND (reference sequence). The V and J ends lost 5 bases and 2 bases, in that order; junction bases with no gene match: 16. The CDR3 is made up of 18 amino acids.

The chain combines TRBV25-1 with TRBJ1-4; D call uncertain. Trimming left V 6 bases short and J 8 bases short, with 13 bases between. CDR1 and CDR2 from the germline V gene are MGHDK and SYGVNS. CDR3 size: 13 residues. CDR3 sequence: CASSPRPGEKLFF. The CDR3 bases are TGTGCCAGCAGCCCTAGGCCCGGAGAAAAACTGTTTTTT. The variable domain in full, completed from reference TRBV25-1 and TRBJ1-4, reads EADIYQTPRYLVIGTGKKITLECSQTMGHDKMYWYQQDPGMELHLIHYSYGVNSTEKGDLSSESTVSRIRTEHFPLTLESARPSHTSQYLCASSPRPGEKLFFGSGTQLSVL.

This clone was counted between two and nine times. Other DNA sequences in this sample translate to the same CDR3. V is TRBV30 and J is TRBJ1-5; D gene ambiguous. CDR1 GTSNPN and CDR2 SVGIG come from the germline V gene (reference sequence). The CDR3 runs 13 residues. Trimming removed 2 bases at V and 4 bases at J, with 9 bases between. CDR3 DNA sequence: TGTGCCTGGAGTTCGCGGGAAAATCAGCCCCAGCATTTT. It encodes CAWSSRENQPQHF.

The chain combines TRBV11-3 with TRBJ2-2; possibly TRBD2 for D (5 bases). Trimming removed 5 bases at V and 8 bases at J, with 9 bases between. CDR1 SGHNT and CDR2 YENEEA come from the germline V gene. This CDR3 spans 12 amino acids. Here the CDR3 DNA reads TGTGCCAGCAGCCACGGGGTGGGGGAGCTGTTTTTT. Its protein is CASSHGVGELFF.

This chain links TRBV7-8 with TRBJ1-5; no firm D call. With 5 bases removed from V and 2 bases from J, the gap between germline ends came to 13 bases. The length of the CDR3 is 15 residues. Germline CDR1 reads SGHVS; CDR2 reads FQNEAQ. The CDR3 nucleotides are TGTGCCAGCAGCGCGTATCTTGAGGGCAATCAGCCCCAGCATTTT. This sequence encodes CASSAYLEGNQPQHF. The whole variable domain, remainder taken from reference TRBV7-8 and TRBJ1-5, is GAGVSQSPRYKVAKRGQDVALRCDPISGHVSLFWYQQALGQGPEFLTYFQNEAQLDKSGLPSDRFFAERPEGSVSTLKIQRTQQEDSAVYLCASSAYLEGNQPQHFGDGTRLSIL.

A single count supports this clone. J is TRBJ2-2 and V is TRBV5-4, with D hard to call. This CDR3 comprises 16 residues. Per the germline V gene, CDR1 is SGHNT and CDR2 is YYREEE (reference sequence). V lost 2 bases, J lost 0 bases, and 11 bases lay in between. The CDR3 bases are TGTGCCAGCAGCTTAACAGCCACTTCGAACACCGGGGAGCTGTTTTTT. Its protein product is CASSLTATSNTGELFF. Looking up the rest from reference TRBV5-4 and TRBJ2-2 gives the full variable domain: ETGVTQSPTHLIKTRGQQVTLRCSSQSGHNTVSWYQQALGQGPQFIFQYYREEENGRGNFPPRFSGLQFPNYSSELNVNALELDDSALYLCASSLTATSNTGELFFGEGSRLTVL.

The chain links TRBV28 to TRBJ1-4, with a tentative D call TRBD1 (5 bases). V lost 6 bases, J lost 8 bases, and 22 bases lay in between. The length of the CDR3 is 16 residues. Germline CDR1 reads MDHEN; CDR2 reads SYDVKM. The CDR3 loop reads CASSPSGWRGVEKLFF. The CDR3 nucleotides are TGTGCCAGCAGCCCTTCGGGATGGAGGGGAGTCGAAAAACTGTTTTTT.

CDR3 in DNA: TGTGCCAGCTCACCCCTGGGAGGGCGTCAGTCCGGGGAGCTGTTTTTT. Encoded protein: CASSPLGGRQSGELFF. V is TRBV18 and J is TRBJ2-2, with TRBD2 matching over 7 bases. Germline V gene lookup returns CDR1 KGHSH and CDR2 LQKENI. The trim removed 3 bases at V and 6 bases at J, leaving 10 bases unmatched. There are 16 residues in the CDR3.

This clone was counted a single time. This chain links TRBV28 with TRBJ1-5; 10 bases line up with TRBD1. The CDR3 length is 17 residues. Trimming at V came to 1 base and at J to 7 bases, leaving 10 bases not matched to a gene. Germline CDR1 reads MDHEN; CDR2 reads SYDVKM. CDR3 region: CASSLSFWTGGGQPQHF. CDR3 nucleotides: TGTGCCAGCAGTTTATCCTTTTGGACAGGGGGAGGGCAGCCCCAGCATTTT. Using reference TRBV28 and TRBJ1-5 for the parts outside the CDR3, the full variable domain is DVKVTQSSRYLVKRTGEKVFLECVQDMDHENMFWYRQDPGLGLRLIYFSYDVKMKEKGDIPEGYSVSREKKERFSLILESASTNQTSMYLCASSLSFWTGGGQPQHFGDGTRLSIL.

The rearrangement uses TRBV2 and TRBJ2-5; the D is unclear. The CDR3 has 11 residues. Trimming took 7 bases from V and 1 from J, leaving 4 bases between them. Germline values: CDR1 SNHLY, CDR2 FYNNEI. The CDR3 DNA sequence: TGTGCCAGCAAACTCCAAGAGACCCAGTACTTC. Its translation is CASKLQETQYF.

The chain joins TRBV7-9 to TRBJ2-1, with 8 bases matching TRBD2. The CDR3 runs to 17 residues. Trimming removed 7 bases from V and 5 bases from J; junction bases left unmatched: 16. Germline CDR1 reads SEHNR; CDR2 reads FQNEAQ (reference sequence). CDR3 sequence (DNA): TGTGCCAGCACCCTACTTCCTAGCGGGCGAAAGAACAATGAGCAGTTCTTC. Protein sequence: CASTLLPSGRKNNEQFF.

This chain connects TRBV10-3 to TRBJ1-6; 10 positions agree with TRBD1. This CDR3 has 15 amino acids. After removal of 1 base from V and 10 bases from J, the junction contained 4 bases not matched to a gene. The V gene's germline CDR1 is ENHRY and CDR2 SYGVKD. The CDR3 here is CAISELDRGGSPLHF. CDR3 coding DNA: TGTGCCATCAGTGAGTTGGACAGGGGGGGATCACCCCTCCACTTT.

CDR3 in DNA: TGTGCCAGCAGTTACTCGACCAGTAGCGGGGACTACGAGCAGTACTTC. Its translation is CASSYSTSSGDYEQYF. The chain has TRBV6-2 or TRBV6-3 and TRBJ2-7, with 8 positions matching TRBD2. This CDR3 is built from 16 residues. With V trimmed by 0 bases and J by 3 bases, 7 bases remained unmatched. CDR1 MNHEY and CDR2 SVGEGT come from the germline V gene.

V usage is TRBV4-2 and J usage is TRBJ2-3; the match to TRBD1 covers 11 bases. Germline trimming cut 3 bases from V and 7 bases from J; bases unmatched to any gene: 15. Per germline, CDR1 LGHNA and CDR2 YNFKEQ. The CDR3 runs to 18 residues. The DNA of the CDR3 is TGTGCCAGCAGCCATCCTCGGAAGGGACAGGGGGTAGGAAATACGCAGTATTTT. Protein: CASSHPRKGQGVGNTQYF.

The rearrangement uses TRBV7-9 and TRBJ2-7; 11 bases align to TRBD2. Germline V CDR1 and CDR2: SEHNR, FQNEAQ (reference sequence). Trimming cost V 5 bases and J 3 bases; bases outside gene matches: 9. This CDR3 is built from 16 residues. CDR3 bases: TGTGCCAGCAGCCACACTAGCGGGAGTCCCGGCTACGAGCAGTACTTC. This sequence encodes CASSHTSGSPGYEQYF.

The chain recombines TRBV5-1 with TRBJ2-7, with unresolved D. Per germline, CDR1 SGHRS and CDR2 YFSETQ. The V and J ends lost 5 bases and 3 bases respectively, with 15 bases between them. The CDR3 contains 14 residues. CDR3 region: CASSIQPYGYEQYF. Here the CDR3 DNA reads TGCGCCAGCAGTATACAGCCTTATGGCTACGAGCAGTACTTC.